This entry is about one T cell receptor (beta chain). Method: immunoSEQ multiplex PCR; TCRdb's copy keeps in-frame clones and lacks some. The sample contains over 90,000 clones, about 80% of which appear only once. This sample was included in a study of T cell clones after liver transplantation. As for the study in general: Post-transplant blood was tracked for graft-donor-reactive T cell clones identified in a pre-transplant mixed lymphocyte reaction.

Trimming removed 1 base from V and 6 bases from J; junction bases left unmatched: 11. The germline gives CDR1 SGHRS, CDR2 YFSETQ. CDR3 size: 17 residues. The chain recombines TRBV5-1 with TRBJ2-2; 8 bases are a match to TRBD2. Material: CD4+ T cells from blood, obtained approximately 43 months after liver transplant. The source of this sequence is a human patient who received a liver transplant. Some T cells may be supplied by the graft donor. CDR3 amino acids: CASSLNPGGGTAGELFF. The CDR3 nucleotides read TGCGCCAGCAGCTTGAATCCTGGCGGGGGGACGGCCGGGGAGCTGTTTTTT. Full variable domain (rest looked up from reference TRBV5-1 and TRBJ2-2): KAGVTQTPRYLIKTRGQQVTLSCSPISGHRSVSWYQQTPGQGLQFLFEYFSETQRNKGNFPGRFSGRQFSNSRSEMNVSTLELGDSALYLCASSLNPGGGTAGELFFGEGSRLTVL.